This T cell receptor (beta chain) is drawn from a study of beta chain features in type 1 diabetes. Study details: Patients looked much like healthy donors when it came to age, gender and cell yields. Examination covered 107,917,701 sorted cells spanning all samples.

V was trimmed by 3 bases and J by 8 bases, leaving 7 bases between them. CDR1 is MDHEN, CDR2 SYDVKM, per germline. The CDR3 contains 12 residues. The isolated RNA, all of it, was reverse transcribed, so expressed TCRB transcripts were what got sequenced. TCRdb's table, derived via immunoSEQ multiplex PCR, lists solely in-frame clones and lacks some. Seen here are 450,000 or so clones, over 9.5% observed once, and the top ten hold approximately 0.045%. The sequenced sample was naive CD4+ T cells from blood. The TCR originated in a young woman in good health. The chain employs TRBV28 and TRBJ1-4; D not certain. CDR3 region: CASSFFVEKLFF. The CDR3 DNA sequence: TGTGCCAGCAGTTTCTTTGTGGAAAAACTGTTTTTT. The full variable domain, rest sourced from reference TRBV28 and TRBJ1-4, is DVKVTQSSRYLVKRTGEKVFLECVQDMDHENMFWYRQDPGLGLRLIYFSYDVKMKEKGDIPEGYSVSREKKERFSLILESASTNQTSMYLCASSFFVEKLFFGSGTQLSVL.